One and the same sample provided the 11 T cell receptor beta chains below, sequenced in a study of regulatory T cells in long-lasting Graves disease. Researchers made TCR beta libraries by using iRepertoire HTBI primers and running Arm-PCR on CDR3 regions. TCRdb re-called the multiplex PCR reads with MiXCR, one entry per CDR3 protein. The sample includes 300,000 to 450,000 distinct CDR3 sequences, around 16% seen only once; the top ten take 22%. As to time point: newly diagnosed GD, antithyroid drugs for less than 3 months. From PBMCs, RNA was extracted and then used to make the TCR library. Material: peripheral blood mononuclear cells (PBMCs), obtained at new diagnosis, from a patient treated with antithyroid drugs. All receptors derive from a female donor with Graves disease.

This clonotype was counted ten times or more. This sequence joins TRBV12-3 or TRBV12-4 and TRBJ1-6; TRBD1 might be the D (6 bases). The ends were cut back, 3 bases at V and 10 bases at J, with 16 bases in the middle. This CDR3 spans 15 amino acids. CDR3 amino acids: CASSFTGSMGSPLHF. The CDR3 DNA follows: TGTGCCAGCAGTTTCACAGGGTCTATGGGGTCACCCCTCCACTTT.

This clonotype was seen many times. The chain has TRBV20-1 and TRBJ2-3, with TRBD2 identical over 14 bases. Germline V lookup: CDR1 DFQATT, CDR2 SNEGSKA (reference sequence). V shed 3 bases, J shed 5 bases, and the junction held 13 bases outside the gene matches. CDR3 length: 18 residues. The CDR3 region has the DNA TGCAGTGCTAGGCACCAGGGGACTAGCGGGAGTTTTGAAGATACGCAGTATTTT. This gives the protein CSARHQGTSGSFEDTQYF.

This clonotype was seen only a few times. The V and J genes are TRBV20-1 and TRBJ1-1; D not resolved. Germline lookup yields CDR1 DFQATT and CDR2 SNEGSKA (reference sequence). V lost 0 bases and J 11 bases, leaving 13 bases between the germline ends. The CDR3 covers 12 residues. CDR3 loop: CSARDAGRRAFF. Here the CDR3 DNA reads TGCAGTGCTAGAGATGCGGGCCGGCGGGCTTTCTTT.

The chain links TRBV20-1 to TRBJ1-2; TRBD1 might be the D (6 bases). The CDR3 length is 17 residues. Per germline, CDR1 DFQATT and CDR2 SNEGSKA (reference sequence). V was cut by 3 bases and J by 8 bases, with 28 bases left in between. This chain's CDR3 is CSASGGRQPDLYGGYTF. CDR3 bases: TGCAGTGCTAGTGGGGGCAGACAGCCCGATCTCTATGGAGGCTACACCTTC.

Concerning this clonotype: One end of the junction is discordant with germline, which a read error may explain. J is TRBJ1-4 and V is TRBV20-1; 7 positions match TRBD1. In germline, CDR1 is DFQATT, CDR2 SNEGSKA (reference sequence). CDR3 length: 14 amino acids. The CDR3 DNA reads TGCAGTGCTAGAGATCCCAGGGGGAATGAAAAACCGTTTTTT. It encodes CSARDPRGNEKPFF.

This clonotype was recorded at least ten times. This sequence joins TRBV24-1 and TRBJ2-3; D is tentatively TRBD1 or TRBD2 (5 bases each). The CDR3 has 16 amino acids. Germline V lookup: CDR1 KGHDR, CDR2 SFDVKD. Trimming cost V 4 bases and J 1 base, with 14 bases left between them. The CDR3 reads CATSDEPGRGTDTQYF. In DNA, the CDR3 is TGTGCCACCAGTGACGAACCGGGGCGGGGCACAGATACGCAGTATTTT.

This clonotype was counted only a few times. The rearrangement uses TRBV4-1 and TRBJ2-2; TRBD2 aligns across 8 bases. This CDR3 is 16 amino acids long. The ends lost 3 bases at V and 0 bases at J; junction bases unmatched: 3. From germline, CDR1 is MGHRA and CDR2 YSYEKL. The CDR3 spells CASSHPGGSNTGELFF. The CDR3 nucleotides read TGCGCCAGCAGCCACCCGGGAGGGTCGAACACCGGGGAGCTGTTTTTT.

CDR3 nucleotides: TGTGCCAGTACTGACCTAGGCACAGGGGGTCTAAATCAGCCCCAGCATTTT. This translates into CASTDLGTGGLNQPQHF. V is TRBV19 and J is TRBJ1-5; TRBD1 agrees at 8 bases. The CDR3 sequence is 17 residues long. V shed 7 bases, J shed 4 bases, and the junction held 15 bases outside the gene matches. CDR1 and CDR2 (germline): LNHDA, SQIVND (reference sequence).

As DNA, the CDR3 is TGTGCCGGCTCTTGGACAGGAAGCTATGGCTACACCTTC. Amino acids: CAGSWTGSYGYTF. This sequence joins TRBV2 and TRBJ1-2; 7 nucleotides match TRBD1. The V and J ends lost 11 bases and 4 bases, in that order; junction bases with no gene match: 10. This CDR3 has 13 amino acids. From germline, CDR1 is SNHLY and CDR2 FYNNEI.

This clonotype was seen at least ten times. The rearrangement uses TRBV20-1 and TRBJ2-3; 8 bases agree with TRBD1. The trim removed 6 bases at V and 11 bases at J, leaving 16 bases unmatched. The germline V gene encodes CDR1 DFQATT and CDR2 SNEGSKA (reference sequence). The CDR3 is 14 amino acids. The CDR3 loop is CSAQGGQDYSMQYF. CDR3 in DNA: TGCAGTGCCCAAGGGGGACAGGATTACAGTATGCAGTATTTT.

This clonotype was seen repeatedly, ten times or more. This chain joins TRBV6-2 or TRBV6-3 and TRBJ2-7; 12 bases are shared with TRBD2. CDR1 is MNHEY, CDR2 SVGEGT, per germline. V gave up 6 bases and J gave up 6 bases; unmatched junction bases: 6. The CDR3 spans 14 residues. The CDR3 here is CASRRLAGVREQYF. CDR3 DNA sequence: TGTGCCAGCAGAAGACTAGCGGGAGTTCGCGAGCAGTACTTC.